The T cell receptor beta chain described here comes from a study of CD8 T cells in ankylosing spondylitis. The CDR3 is made up of 17 amino acids. The germline V gene encodes CDR1 DFQATT and CDR2 SNEGSKA (reference sequence). Trimming cost V 6 bases and J 0 bases; bases outside gene matches: 11. Study observations and caveats: Researchers report that disease-linked clones proved CD8+ and relatively rare in peripheral blood. The clones that were linked to disease were reported to be significantly enriched in matched synovial fluid samples from ankylosing spondylitis patients. Typical of ankylosing spondylitis blood, it appeared, was a TCR beta motif of several highly homologous variants. Earlier literature documents some of the motif variants in reactive arthritis synovial fluid and blood.

This clonotype has a handful of counts. Its target is not known. In making TCR beta libraries, quantitative 5'-RACE with molecular barcodes was used. TCRdb analysed the 5' RACE reads with MiXCR anew, one entry per CDR3 protein. This sample yields about 800,000 distinct CDR3 sequences, of which 10% to 15% are seen a single time; 0.51% belongs to the top ten. The chain recombines TRBV20-1 with TRBJ2-3; 11 bases line up with TRBD2. The sequence was obtained from a male donor with ankylosing spondylitis. Sequencing input: blood, either unsorted or a sorted T cell fraction (not recorded which). CDR3 loop: CSAELAGAFRSTDTQYF. In DNA form, the CDR3 reads TGCAGTGCCGAACTAGCGGGGGCCTTCCGAAGCACAGATACGCAGTATTTT.